This TCR beta chain is from a study of beta chain features in type 1 diabetes. The sequenced template was cDNA made from the entire isolated RNA. The assay was immunoSEQ multiplex PCR, and TCRdb's table has in-frame clones only and misses some. The table includes approximately 150,000 clones, 8.5% to 12% detected once. Only a few counts were recorded for this clone. Antigen unknown. Study findings and constraints: Type 1 diabetes patients had TCRB CDR3s that were shorter (moderately but significantly so) in all four CD4+ subsets.

The CDR3 consists of 13 residues. This receptor was taken from a man aged 18 to 29 in good health. The J gene is TRBJ2-7, the V gene TRBV21-1; TRBD1 was called by the table and not checked on the DNA. TRBV21-1 is deemed a pseudogene. The sequenced sample was naive CD4+ T cells from blood. CDR3: CASSRHPTYEQYF. The CDR3 coding sequence is TGTGCCAGCAGCAGGCACCCGACCTACGAGCAGTACTTC.